This is a list of T cell receptor beta chains from one sample in a study of shared clonotypes between healthy human individuals. Using immunoSEQ multiplex PCR, the repertoire was profiled, and TCRdb retains in-frame clones only, with some absent. Of about 2,200,000 clones in the sample, 90% to 95% were seen once. Material: naive CD8+ T cells from PBMCs. All receptors derive from a man aged 18 to 29 in good health. Some clones in this sample may be carry-over from other donors' samples. CDR3s include the opening cysteine and the closing phenylalanine or tryptophan. The D gene is left open where the match is weak. Not every row has a clone size; where given, it reads once, few, many or a size class.

D	size	V	J	CDR3	DNA
.	.	TRBV6-1	TRBJ2-1	CASSLLRGNEQFF	TGTGCCAGCAGCCTCCTAAGGGGCAATGAGCAGTTCTTC
.	once	TRBV28	TRBJ2-2	CASSMVDAGELFF	TGTGCCAGCAGTATGGTGGATGCCGGGGAGCTGTTTTTT
.	.	TRBV23-1	TRBJ1-1	CASSQLLGMNTEAFF	TGCGCCAGCAGTCAACTTCTGGGCATGAACACTGAAGCTTTCTTT
.	.	TRBV27	TRBJ1-4	CASSLSGYRIHNEKLFF	TGTGCCAGCAGTTTATCGGGGTATCGCATACATAATGAAAAACTGTTTTTT
TRBD2	.	TRBV14	TRBJ2-1	CASSWTSGTNNEQFF	TGTGCCAGCAGCTGGACTAGCGGGACCAACAATGAGCAGTTCTTC
.	.	TRBV9	TRBJ1-1	CASSDTGTSGAEAFF	TGTGCCAGCAGCGACACCGGGACTTCGGGCGCTGAAGCTTTCTTT
TRBD2	.	TRBV5-8	TRBJ2-7	CASSLDLAGGPSYEQYF	TGTGCCAGCAGCTTGGATCTAGCGGGAGGGCCCTCCTACGAGCAGTACTTC
.	few	TRBV7-9	TRBJ1-5	CAIEDADSNQPQHF	TGTGCCATCGAAGACGCTGATAGCAATCAGCCCCAGCATTTT
.	.	TRBV11-2	TRBJ2-1	CASNSGGPRNEQFF	TGTGCCAGCAACAGCGGAGGGCCCCGGAATGAGCAGTTCTTC
.	.	TRBV27	TRBJ1-1	CASSLMGLGTEAFF	TGTGCCAGCAGTTTAATGGGGCTCGGCACTGAAGCTTTCTTT
TRBD2	.	TRBV11-2	TRBJ2-1	CASSLGLAASYNEQFF	TGTGCCAGCAGCCTCGGACTAGCGGCCTCCTACAATGAGCAGTTCTTC
TRBD1	.	TRBV5-6	TRBJ2-7	CASSLGTGGDEQYF	TGTGCCAGCAGCTTGGGGACAGGGGGCGACGAGCAGTACTTC
TRBD2	.	TRBV7-9	TRBJ2-1	CASSVAGVYNEQFF	TGTGCCAGCAGCGTGGCGGGGGTCTACAATGAGCAGTTCTTC